Presented here are 23 T cell receptor beta chains from one specimen sequenced in a study of T cells after posttransplantation cyclophosphamide. Treatment was busulfan-fludarabine conditioning, a marrow graft, and cyclophosphamide on days +3 and +4. Only in-frame clones appear in the TCRdb table, and some are missing; sequencing was by immunoSEQ multiplex PCR. Captured here are tens of thousands of clones, none seen once; the top ten comprise about 1.8%. The sequences come from PBMCs, collected after allogeneic stem cell transplant with posttransplant cyclophosphamide. The receptors originated from a young adult male patient who received an allogeneic stem cell transplant from a related donor, was CMV-positive, and had no GVHD. Some T cells may possibly be graft donor cells.

This clone was counted at least ten times. The rearrangement joins TRBV7-9 to TRBJ1-5, with no clear D. Germline-derived CDR1 and CDR2 are SEHNR and FQNEAQ (reference sequence). V was clipped by 5 bases and J by 0 bases, with 5 bases between them. The CDR3 is 13 amino acids. The CDR3 protein is CASSQNSNQPQHF. The CDR3 DNA reads as TGTGCCAGCAGCCAAAATAGCAATCAGCCCCAGCATTTT.

This clone was counted ten times or more. The chain joins TRBV6-1 to TRBJ2-7; D might be TRBD1 (6 bases). Germline V CDR1 and CDR2: MNHNS, SASEGT. This CDR3 is built from 16 residues. The V and J ends lost 3 bases and 2 bases respectively, with 17 bases between them. DNA of the CDR3: TGTGCCAGCAGTGATCTCTACGACAGGAGACCCTACGAGCAGTACTTC. Protein: CASSDLYDRRPYEQYF.

This clone was seen repeatedly, ten times or more. The chain links TRBV6-5 to TRBJ1-4; D is uncertain. V was trimmed by 6 bases and J by 8 bases, leaving 13 bases between them. In germline, CDR1 is MNHEY, CDR2 SVGAGI. The CDR3 loop spans 13 amino acids. The CDR3 reads CASRRVLGEKLFF. The CDR3 DNA follows: TGTGCCAGCAGGCGGGTGCTGGGAGAAAAACTGTTTTTT.

This clone has a count of ten or more. The chain recombines TRBV28 with TRBJ2-7; 7 bases agree with TRBD1. Per germline, CDR1 MDHEN and CDR2 SYDVKM. The CDR3 runs 12 residues. V lost 6 bases and J lost 4; bases outside the gene matches: 3. The CDR3: CASRRQGYEQYF. Here the CDR3 DNA reads TGTGCCAGCAGGAGACAGGGATACGAGCAGTACTTC. The variable domain in full, completed from reference TRBV28 and TRBJ2-7, reads DVKVTQSSRYLVKRTGEKVFLECVQDMDHENMFWYRQDPGLGLRLIYFSYDVKMKEKGDIPEGYSVSREKKERFSLILESASTNQTSMYLCASRRQGYEQYFGPGTRLTVT.

This clone was counted many times. This sequence joins TRBV5-1 and TRBJ2-7; tentatively, D is TRBD1 (6 bases). V was cut by 0 bases and J by 2 bases, with 15 bases left in between. Germline loops: CDR1 SGHRS, CDR2 YFSETQ. The CDR3 has 16 residues. The CDR3 is CASSLAPQGKAYEQYF. The CDR3 DNA reads as TGCGCCAGCAGCTTGGCCCCACAGGGAAAGGCCTACGAGCAGTACTTC.

This clone was picked up many times. This chain joins TRBV4-1 and TRBJ1-6; TRBD1 matches 7 bases. This CDR3 has 14 residues. Per germline, CDR1 MGHRA and CDR2 YSYEKL. Germline trimming cut 2 bases from V and 10 bases from J; bases unmatched to any gene: 5. The CDR3 here is CASSQTRGASPLHF. The CDR3 DNA follows: TGCGCCAGCAGCCAAACCAGGGGGGCATCACCCCTCCACTTT.

The sample holds many counts of this clone. The chain carries TRBV18 and TRBJ2-4; no clear D gene. The CDR3 totals 13 residues. Looked up from germline, CDR1 is KGHSH and CDR2 is LQKENI. V was pared by 6 bases and J by 5 bases, with 11 bases between. CDR3 sequence reads: CASSPDKQNIQYF. The CDR3 DNA reads TGTGCCAGCTCCCCCGACAAGCAAAACATTCAGTACTTC.

In this sample, this clone turned up many times. The chain combines TRBV19 with TRBJ2-1; 11 bases are shared with TRBD2. CDR1 is LNHDA, CDR2 SQIVND, per germline (reference sequence). CDR3 length equals 16 residues. V gave up 5 bases and J gave up 1 base; unmatched junction bases: 4. DNA of the CDR3: TGTGCCAGTAGTGGCGGGACTAGCGGTTCCTACAATGAGCAGTTCTTC. Translated, it gives CASSGGTSGSYNEQFF.

This clone was seen many times. This chain uses TRBV27 with TRBJ2-1; 8 bases fit TRBD2. Trimming took 1 base from V and 2 from J; bases not matched to a gene: 1. This CDR3 has 15 amino acids. Germline CDR1 reads MNHEY; CDR2 reads SMNVEV (reference sequence). The CDR3 here is CASSLYGGAYNEQFF. As DNA, the CDR3 is TGTGCCAGCAGTTTATACGGGGGGGCCTACAATGAGCAGTTCTTC.

There are many counts of this clone. In nucleotides, the CDR3 is TGCGCCAGCAGCCAGCGGACCACAGGGGTGGGGCAGCCCCAGCATTTT. As protein: CASSQRTTGVGQPQHF. The genes are TRBV4-1 and TRBJ1-5; the match to TRBD1 covers 7 bases. The germline V gene encodes CDR1 MGHRA and CDR2 YSYEKL. This CDR3 has 16 amino acids. The ends lost 3 bases at V and 7 bases at J; junction bases unmatched: 12.

This clone was seen many times. The rearrangement links TRBV5-4 to TRBJ2-7; D perhaps matches TRBD2 (6 bases). This CDR3 comprises 14 residues. From germline, CDR1 is SGHNT and CDR2 YYREEE (reference sequence). The V end was cut by 0 bases, the J end by 0 bases, with 7 bases between. CDR3 amino acids: CASSLAGGSYEQYF. The CDR3 coding sequence is TGTGCCAGCAGCTTGGCCGGGGGCTCCTACGAGCAGTACTTC.

This clone was detected many times. This chain links TRBV7-3 with TRBJ2-3; 8 positions match TRBD2. This CDR3 is built from 14 residues. Unmatched junction bases numbered 4, after V lost 2 bases and J lost 6 bases. CDR1 is SGHTA, CDR2 FQGTGA, per germline. This CDR3 reads CASSLSGGRDTQYF. DNA for the CDR3: TGTGCCAGCAGCTTATCGGGGGGGCGTGATACGCAGTATTTT.

This clone was counted at least ten times. V gene TRBV27 combines with J gene TRBJ2-7, with 9 positions matching TRBD1. V gave up 4 bases and J gave up 3 bases; unmatched junction bases: 1. CDR1 MNHEY and CDR2 SMNVEV come from the germline V gene (reference sequence). CDR3 length equals 13 residues. The CDR3 reads CASSWGQGYEQYF. For the CDR3, the DNA is TGTGCCAGCAGTTGGGGACAGGGCTACGAGCAGTACTTC.

The sample holds many counts of this clone. The chain couples TRBV5-5 to TRBJ1-2, with no clear D. The V and J ends lost 0 bases and 0 bases respectively, with 6 bases between them. Germline CDR1 is SGHKS and CDR2 is YYEKEE (reference sequence). This CDR3 has 14 amino acids. The CDR3 DNA reads TGTGCCAGCAGCTTGGACGAGACTAACTATGGCTACACCTTC. Protein: CASSLDETNYGYTF.

This clone was seen repeatedly, ten times or more. J is TRBJ1-1 and V is TRBV28, with D uncertain. V was cut by 4 bases and J by 1 base, with 10 bases left in between. This CDR3 contains 14 residues. Germline loops: CDR1 MDHEN, CDR2 SYDVKM. CDR3 loop: CASSSGPRNTEAFF. The CDR3, as DNA: TGTGCCAGCAGTTCAGGCCCAAGGAACACTGAAGCTTTCTTT.

This clone appeared many times. The gene calls are TRBV7-9 and TRBJ1-2; TRBD1 matches 9 bases. This CDR3 is built from 15 residues. CDR1 is SEHNR, CDR2 FQNEAQ, per germline (reference sequence). V was pared by 0 bases and J by 3 bases, with 2 bases of the junction left unmatched. CDR3 nucleotides: TGTGCCAGCAGCTTAGCGGGACAGGGCCACTATGGCTACACCTTC. This sequence encodes CASSLAGQGHYGYTF. The entire variable domain, with the rest obtained from reference TRBV7-9 and TRBJ1-2, is as follows: DTGVSQNPRHKITKRGQNVTFRCDPISEHNRLYWYRQTLGQGPEFLTYFQNEAQLEKSRLLSDRFSAERPKGSFSTLEIQRTEQGDSAMYLCASSLAGQGHYGYTFGSGTRLTVV.

This clone was observed many times. CDR3 amino acids: CSATGANEQFF. The CDR3 DNA reads as TGCAGTGCTACAGGGGCCAATGAGCAGTTCTTC. This chain joins TRBV20-1 and TRBJ2-1, with D possibly matching TRBD1 (6 bases). Germline CDR1 and CDR2: DFQATT and SNEGSKA (reference sequence). The CDR3 has 11 residues. V was cut by 4 bases and J by 6 bases, with 7 bases left in between.

At least ten counts were recorded for this clone. V usage is TRBV6-5 and J usage is TRBJ2-1; weak D call: TRBD2 (5 bases). The CDR3 contains 13 residues. Germline CDR1 is MNHEY and CDR2 is SVGAGI. CDR3 residues: CAAGSGVYNEQFF. CDR3 DNA sequence: TGTGCTGCCGGTTCCGGGGTTTACAATGAGCAGTTCTTC.

In its sample, this clone was seen many times. This rearrangement joins TRBV29-1 to TRBJ2-2; perhaps TRBD2 as D (7 bases). CDR3 length: 13 residues. Per germline, CDR1 SQVTM and CDR2 ANQGSEA. V was clipped by 6 bases and J by 7 bases, with 15 bases between them. The CDR3 sequence: CSVVGGHVGELFF. CDR3 bases: TGCAGCGTGGTGGGGGGGCATGTCGGGGAGCTGTTTTTT.

In this sample, this clone turned up many times. This chain connects TRBV7-9 to TRBJ2-2; perhaps TRBD2 as D (5 bases). Trimming took off 5 bases at V and 3 bases at J, with 16 bases between the two ends. Per the germline V gene, CDR1 is SEHNR and CDR2 is FQNEAQ (reference sequence). The CDR3 sequence is 16 residues long. This CDR3 reads CASSGRGYVDTGELFF. The CDR3 region has the DNA TGTGCCAGCAGCGGGAGAGGGTACGTGGACACCGGGGAGCTGTTTTTT.

This clone was observed at least ten times. The chain carries TRBV6-1 and TRBJ1-5; TRBD1 might be the D (5 bases). Germline CDR1 and CDR2: MNHNS and SASEGT. Trimming removed 2 bases at V and 4 bases at J, with 24 bases between. This CDR3 contains 19 residues. CDR3 DNA: TGTGCCAGCAGTGAATTAGTACGGGGGAAGGTACTTGGGAATCAGCCCCAGCATTTT. As protein: CASSELVRGKVLGNQPQHF.

This clone came up many times. This sequence joins TRBV9 and TRBJ2-5; the match to TRBD2 covers 14 bases. With 0 bases clipped from V and 5 bases from J, the junction kept 3 bases outside the gene matches. Germline loops: CDR1 SGDLS, CDR2 YYNGEE. CDR3 size: 16 residues. CDR3 nucleotides: TGTGCCAGCAGCGTAGGGACTAGCGGGGGGAGGGAGACCCAGTACTTC. Protein: CASSVGTSGGRETQYF.

The V call is TRBV7-2, the J call TRBJ2-1; 11 nucleotides align to TRBD1. This CDR3 has 15 residues. The ends lost 6 bases at V and 5 bases at J; junction bases unmatched: 6. Germline V gives CDR1 SGHTA, CDR2 FQGNSA. The CDR3 nucleotides are TGTGCCAGCAGTCGGACAGGGGGCGCAAACAATGAGCAGTTCTTC. This encodes CASSRTGGANNEQFF.